These T cell receptor beta chains were read from a single sample in a study of radiation and T cells in renal cell carcinoma. Libraries were prepared by immunoSEQ multiplex PCR; TCRdb keeps only in-frame clonotypes and omits some of them. The sample shows tens of thousands of clones, 75% to 85% of them seen only once. The sequencing used blood, collected from a patient whose treatment included radiotherapy and nephrectomy. These receptors originate from a woman aged 65 to 85 with renal cell carcinoma. The CDR3 runs from the conserved cysteine through the conserved F or W. Each record gives: CDR3 DNA, CDR3 protein, clone size, V gene, J gene, D gene. D genes are given only for firm matches. Size is omitted from some rows. Given values are once, few, many or a class for expanded clones.

CDR3 DNA: TGTGCCAGCAGCTTACCGAGCTCCTACGAGCAGTACTTC
CDR3 protein: CASSLPSSYEQYF
clone size: few
V gene: TRBV7-2
J gene: TRBJ2-7
D gene: -

CDR3 DNA: TGTGCCAGTAGTCAGCGGCGCTCCTCAAACACCATATATTTT
CDR3 protein: CASSQRRSSNTIYF
clone size: few
V gene: TRBV19
J gene: TRBJ1-3
D gene: -

CDR3 DNA: TGTGCCAGTACCCCGGAAAGGGTATCGTGGCAGCCCCAGCATTTT
CDR3 protein: CASTPERVSWQPQHF
clone size: -
V gene: TRBV19
J gene: TRBJ1-5
D gene: -

CDR3 DNA: TGTGCCAGTAGTAAGGGGACATTTTCCGGATCTGGAAACACCATATATTTT
CDR3 protein: CASSKGTFSGSGNTIYF
clone size: -
V gene: TRBV19
J gene: TRBJ1-3
D gene: -

CDR3 DNA: TGTGCCAGCAGTGCAAACAGGGGGCTCTCCTACGAGCAGTACTTC
CDR3 protein: CASSANRGLSYEQYF
clone size: -
V gene: TRBV6-1
J gene: TRBJ2-7
D gene: TRBD1

CDR3 DNA: TGTGCCAGCAGCTTGGAAGGGGCAGGGGGATATTTGGACACTGAAGCTTTCTTT
CDR3 protein: CASSLEGAGGYLDTEAFF
clone size: -
V gene: TRBV5-6
J gene: TRBJ1-1
D gene: TRBD1

CDR3 DNA: TGTGCCAGTACAGACGGGGACGTGAACACTGAAGCTTTCTTT
CDR3 protein: CASTDGDVNTEAFF
clone size: few
V gene: TRBV19
J gene: TRBJ1-1
D gene: -

CDR3 DNA: TGTGCCATCAGTGTGACCGCCGCTTCCTATAATTCACCCCTCCACTTT
CDR3 protein: CAISVTAASYNSPLHF
clone size: -
V gene: TRBV10-3
J gene: TRBJ1-6
D gene: -

CDR3 DNA: TGTGCCAGCAGCTTGGATAGTGGCGAGCAGTACTTC
CDR3 protein: CASSLDSGEQYF
clone size: -
V gene: TRBV9
J gene: TRBJ2-7
D gene: -

CDR3 DNA: TGCGCCAGCAGCTTGGGCTCCCCATCCTACGAGCAGTACTTC
CDR3 protein: CASSLGSPSYEQYF
clone size: -
V gene: TRBV5-1
J gene: TRBJ2-7
D gene: -

CDR3 DNA: TGTGCCAGTAACACACAGGGGGGCAATTATCAGCCCCAGCATTTT
CDR3 protein: CASNTQGGNYQPQHF
clone size: -
V gene: TRBV19
J gene: TRBJ1-5
D gene: TRBD1

CDR3 DNA: TGTGCCAGCAGTTCAGGCACGGGGGGGATAAAGACCCAGTACTTC
CDR3 protein: CASSSGTGGIKTQYF
clone size: few
V gene: TRBV27
J gene: TRBJ2-5
D gene: TRBD2

CDR3 DNA: TGTGCCAGCAGCCGTCGGGGACAGGGATCGGATACGCAGTATTTT
CDR3 protein: CASSRRGQGSDTQYF
clone size: -
V gene: TRBV7-3
J gene: TRBJ2-3
D gene: TRBD1

CDR3 DNA: TGTGCCAGTAGTATAGTAGCAGGGGGCTACGAGCAGTACTTC
CDR3 protein: CASSIVAGGYEQYF
clone size: -
V gene: TRBV19
J gene: TRBJ2-7
D gene: TRBD1

CDR3 DNA: TGTGCCCTCGGGGTGGGGATGGCCAACGAGCAGTACTTC
CDR3 protein: CALGVGMANEQYF
clone size: once
V gene: TRBV6-5
J gene: TRBJ2-7
D gene: -

CDR3 DNA: TGTGCCAGTAGTATTGGGGGACAAATTCAGTTCTTC
CDR3 protein: CASSIGGQIQFF
clone size: -
V gene: TRBV19
J gene: TRBJ2-1
D gene: -

CDR3 DNA: TGTGCCAGCAGTTTACGGGACAATCAGCCCCAGCATTTT
CDR3 protein: CASSLRDNQPQHF
clone size: -
V gene: TRBV27
J gene: TRBJ1-5
D gene: -

CDR3 DNA: TGTGCCAGCTCGAGGGTGTTTGAGGCTGAAGCTTTCTTT
CDR3 protein: CASSRVFEAEAFF
clone size: -
V gene: TRBV6-1
J gene: TRBJ1-1
D gene: -

CDR3 DNA: TGTGCCAGCAGCGGGACTAGCGGGGGGGCCGGACCCGAGACCCAGTACTTC
CDR3 protein: CASSGTSGGAGPETQYF
clone size: few
V gene: TRBV2
J gene: TRBJ2-5
D gene: TRBD2

CDR3 DNA: TGTGCCAGCAGTTTATTTGGGAGGGGAGTCGGGGAGCTGTTTTTT
CDR3 protein: CASSLFGRGVGELFF
clone size: -
V gene: TRBV28
J gene: TRBJ2-2
D gene: TRBD2

CDR3 DNA: TGTGCCGCTATCGACAGGATGAACACTGAAGCTTTCTTT
CDR3 protein: CAAIDRMNTEAFF
clone size: -
V gene: TRBV6-5
J gene: TRBJ1-1
D gene: -

CDR3 DNA: TGTGCCAGCAGCTTGGGCGGCAGGGTGGAGACCCAGTACTTC
CDR3 protein: CASSLGGRVETQYF
clone size: -
V gene: TRBV11-2
J gene: TRBJ2-5
D gene: -

CDR3 DNA: TGCGCCAGCAGCCCAGGACAGGGGGTAATGACAGATACGCAGTATTTT
CDR3 protein: CASSPGQGVMTDTQYF
clone size: -
V gene: TRBV5-1
J gene: TRBJ2-3
D gene: TRBD1

CDR3 DNA: TGTGCCAGCAGCTTGCCGTACGGGGAGCTGTTTTTT
CDR3 protein: CASSLPYGELFF
clone size: -
V gene: TRBV5-4
J gene: TRBJ2-2
D gene: -

CDR3 DNA: TGTGCCAGCAGTTTACAGGGCACCTACGAGCAGTACTTC
CDR3 protein: CASSLQGTYEQYF
clone size: -
V gene: TRBV27
J gene: TRBJ2-7
D gene: -

CDR3 DNA: TGTGCCATCAGTGAGTCTACGGACGGCTACGAGCAGTACTTC
CDR3 protein: CAISESTDGYEQYF
clone size: -
V gene: TRBV10-3
J gene: TRBJ2-7
D gene: -

CDR3 DNA: TGTGCCAGCAGCCCTACCTTAGGGCAGGGACACACCGGGGAGCTGTTTTTT
CDR3 protein: CASSPTLGQGHTGELFF
clone size: -
V gene: TRBV7-9
J gene: TRBJ2-2
D gene: -

CDR3 DNA: TGTGCCACCAGCGGAAGGGACCAAAAAAGCACAGATACGCAGTATTTT
CDR3 protein: CATSGRDQKSTDTQYF
clone size: -
V gene: TRBV15
J gene: TRBJ2-3
D gene: -

CDR3 DNA: TGTGCCAGCAGCTTAACTAGCGGGACTCCCCGGTACTTC
CDR3 protein: CASSLTSGTPRYF
clone size: -
V gene: TRBV7-2
J gene: TRBJ2-7
D gene: TRBD2

CDR3 DNA: TGCGCCAGCAGCTTAAGTGGGGAGGGCTATGGCTACACCTTC
CDR3 protein: CASSLSGEGYGYTF
clone size: -
V gene: TRBV5-1
J gene: TRBJ1-2
D gene: -

CDR3 DNA: TGTGCCAGCACCCTCACAGGGCCATCCTATGGCTACACCTTC
CDR3 protein: CASTLTGPSYGYTF
clone size: -
V gene: TRBV7-9
J gene: TRBJ1-2
D gene: -

CDR3 DNA: TGTGCCAGCAGTATTACCATTTACAATGAGCAGTTCTTC
CDR3 protein: CASSITIYNEQFF
clone size: once
V gene: TRBV27
J gene: TRBJ2-1
D gene: -

CDR3 DNA: TGTGCCAGCAGTGAAGCGGGATTCACAACTAATGAAAAACTGTTTTTT
CDR3 protein: CASSEAGFTTNEKLFF
clone size: few
V gene: TRBV2
J gene: TRBJ1-4
D gene: -

CDR3 DNA: TGTGCCAGCAGTGCCGCAGGGGACTACGCAGATGGCTACACCTTC
CDR3 protein: CASSAAGDYADGYTF
clone size: -
V gene: TRBV27
J gene: TRBJ1-2
D gene: -

CDR3 DNA: TGTGCCAGTAGTACCCGGCCCCAAGAGACCCAGTACTTC
CDR3 protein: CASSTRPQETQYF
clone size: once
V gene: TRBV19
J gene: TRBJ2-5
D gene: -

CDR3 DNA: TGCGCCAGCAGCCAAGAAAGGTTGGCGGGAGCTGATACGCAGTATTTT
CDR3 protein: CASSQERLAGADTQYF
clone size: -
V gene: TRBV4-1
J gene: TRBJ2-3
D gene: TRBD2

CDR3 DNA: TGTGCCAGCTCACCACTAGCGGGCGCGGAAGAGACCCAGTACTTC
CDR3 protein: CASSPLAGAEETQYF
clone size: -
V gene: TRBV18
J gene: TRBJ2-5
D gene: TRBD2

CDR3 DNA: TGTGCCACCTCTCACGGGGGCTACACCTTC
CDR3 protein: CATSHGGYTF
clone size: -
V gene: TRBV19
J gene: TRBJ1-2
D gene: -

CDR3 DNA: TGCGCCAGCAGCTTACTTAGCGGGGGGCACTACGAGCAGTACTTC
CDR3 protein: CASSLLSGGHYEQYF
clone size: -
V gene: TRBV5-1
J gene: TRBJ2-7
D gene: TRBD2

CDR3 DNA: TGTGCCAGCAGTGAATCCGGCAGAGTGAACACTGAAGCTTTCTTT
CDR3 protein: CASSESGRVNTEAFF
clone size: few
V gene: TRBV25-1
J gene: TRBJ1-1
D gene: -

CDR3 DNA: TGTGCCAGCAGCGCAAATCAGGGGTCGGAATATGGCTACACCTTC
CDR3 protein: CASSANQGSEYGYTF
clone size: -
V gene: TRBV4-2
J gene: TRBJ1-2
D gene: -

CDR3 DNA: TGTGCCAGCAGCTGGGGACTAGCGGGATATAGCTCCTACGAGCAGTACTTC
CDR3 protein: CASSWGLAGYSSYEQYF
clone size: -
V gene: TRBV7-2
J gene: TRBJ2-7
D gene: TRBD2

CDR3 DNA: TGTGCCAGCAGCTTAGGCTGGGCTCGGGGCCGGGTGGGAACAGATACGCAGTATTTT
CDR3 protein: CASSLGWARGRVGTDTQYF
clone size: -
V gene: TRBV7-2
J gene: TRBJ2-3
D gene: -

CDR3 DNA: TGCGCCAGCAGCCAAGATCTCGGAGGGACAGACTACGAGCAGTACTTC
CDR3 protein: CASSQDLGGTDYEQYF
clone size: -
V gene: TRBV4-1
J gene: TRBJ2-7
D gene: -

CDR3 DNA: TGTGCCAGCAGCTTGATGCAGGGGGCAGATACGCAGTATTTT
CDR3 protein: CASSLMQGADTQYF
clone size: -
V gene: TRBV5-4
J gene: TRBJ2-3
D gene: TRBD1

CDR3 DNA: TGTGCCAGCAGCATCTACCAGGGTTTTGGAAACACCATATATTTT
CDR3 protein: CASSIYQGFGNTIYF
clone size: many
V gene: TRBV5-8
J gene: TRBJ1-3
D gene: -

CDR3 DNA: TGTGCCAGCAGTTTATACGGGGGTGATGAAAAACTGTTTTTT
CDR3 protein: CASSLYGGDEKLFF
clone size: -
V gene: TRBV28
J gene: TRBJ1-4
D gene: -

CDR3 DNA: TGTGCCTCCTTTAAAGGGGGGCAATACAATGAGCAGTTCTTC
CDR3 protein: CASFKGGQYNEQFF
clone size: -
V gene: TRBV28
J gene: TRBJ2-1
D gene: -

CDR3 DNA: TGTGCCAGCAGTGAAGGCGGCGGGGGTAGCACAGATACGCAGTATTTT
CDR3 protein: CASSEGGGGSTDTQYF
clone size: -
V gene: TRBV2
J gene: TRBJ2-3
D gene: TRBD2

CDR3 DNA: TGTGCCAGCTACAGGGGACCGGGAACTGAAGCTTTCTTT
CDR3 protein: CASYRGPGTEAFF
clone size: -
V gene: TRBV6-5
J gene: TRBJ1-1
D gene: TRBD1

CDR3 DNA: TGTGCCAGCAGATTTTCAGATACGCAGTATTTT
CDR3 protein: CASRFSDTQYF
clone size: few
V gene: TRBV6-6
J gene: TRBJ2-3
D gene: -